This TCR beta chain was identified during a study of T-cell reconstitution after alpha-beta-depleted transplantation in children listed by TCRdb under 2016. Regarding the complete study: Using TCR repertoire profiling, the study followed T-cell immune reconstitution in a quantitative way in children after TCRalphabeta/CD19-depleted allogeneic hematopoietic cell transplantation.

This clonotype is a singleton in its sample. The target of this receptor is not known. A single base separates this from a much larger clone, so it may be a read error. Libraries came from PCR. Sequencing instrument: Illumina HiSeq 2500. To normalize quantification of the TCRbeta repertoire, the TCR libraries were built with molecular barcoding that relied on unique molecular identifiers. TCRdb handled the public reads itself, with Q25 trimming in fastp and clone calling in MiXCR, and kept productive beta chains. Each entry merges the rows of one CDR3 protein and shows their most common DNA and genes. This sample is represented by about 610,000 distinct CDR3 sequences; about 11% of them were singletons. Roughly 3.9% of the sample belongs to the ten largest clones. The CDR3 covers 16 residues, taking in both the cysteine and the phenylalanine. Solely the CDR3 DNA is kept, with 48 bases framed from the first base. CDR1 and CDR2, looked up from the germline V gene, are SGHDN and FVKESK.

Source: PBMCs from the stem cell graft donor, taken from the stem cell graft. In this chain, TRBV14 is recombined with TRBJ2-5, with TRBD1 matching 8 junction bases. The TCR originated in a human donor who donated a stem cell graft to a child with acute myeloid leukemia. At the DNA level, the sequence is TGTGCCAGCAGCCAAGTGGGCAGGGGGCAGGGAGAGACCCTGTACTTC. It translates as CASSQVGRGQGETLYF. Here the CDR3 is joined to the reference TRBV14 and TRBJ2-5 genes, and the full variable domain is: EAGVTQFPSHSVIEKGQTVTLRCDPISGHDNLYWYRRVMGKEIKFLLHFVKESKQDESGMPNNRFLAERTGGTYSTLKVQPAELEDSGVYFCASSQVGRGQGETLYFGPGTRLLVL.